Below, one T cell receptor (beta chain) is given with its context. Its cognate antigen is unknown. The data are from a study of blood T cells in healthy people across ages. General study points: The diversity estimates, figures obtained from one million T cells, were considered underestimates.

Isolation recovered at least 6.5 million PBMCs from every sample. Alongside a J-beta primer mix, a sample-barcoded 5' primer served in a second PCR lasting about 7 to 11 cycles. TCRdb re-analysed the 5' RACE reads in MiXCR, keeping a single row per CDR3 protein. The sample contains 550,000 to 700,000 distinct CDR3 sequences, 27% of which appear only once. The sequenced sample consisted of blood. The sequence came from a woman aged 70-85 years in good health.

The chain's CDR3 is CASSVAGTSSETQYF. In nucleotides, the CDR3 is TGTGCCAGCAGCGTAGCAGGGACTAGTTCGGAGACCCAGTACTTC. This chain uses TRBV9 with TRBJ2-5, with 8 bases identical to TRBD2. Trimming removed 0 bases from V and 5 bases from J; junction bases left unmatched: 6. CDR1 is SGDLS, CDR2 YYNGEE, per germline. CDR3 length equals 15 residues.